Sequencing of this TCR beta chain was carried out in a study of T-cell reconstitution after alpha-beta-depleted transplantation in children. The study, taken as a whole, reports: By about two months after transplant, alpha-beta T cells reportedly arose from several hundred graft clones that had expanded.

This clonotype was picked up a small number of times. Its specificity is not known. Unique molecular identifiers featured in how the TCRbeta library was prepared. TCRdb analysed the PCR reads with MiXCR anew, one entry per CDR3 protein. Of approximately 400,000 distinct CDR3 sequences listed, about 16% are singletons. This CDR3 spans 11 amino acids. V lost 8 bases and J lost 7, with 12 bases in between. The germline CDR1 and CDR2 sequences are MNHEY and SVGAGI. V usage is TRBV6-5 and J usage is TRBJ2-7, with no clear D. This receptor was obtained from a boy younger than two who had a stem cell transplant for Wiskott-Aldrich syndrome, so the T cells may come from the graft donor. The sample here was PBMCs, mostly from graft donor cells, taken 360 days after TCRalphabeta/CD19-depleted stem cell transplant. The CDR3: CASGSLTEQYF. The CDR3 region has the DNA TGTGCCAGCGGTTCTTTAACTGAGCAGTACTTC.